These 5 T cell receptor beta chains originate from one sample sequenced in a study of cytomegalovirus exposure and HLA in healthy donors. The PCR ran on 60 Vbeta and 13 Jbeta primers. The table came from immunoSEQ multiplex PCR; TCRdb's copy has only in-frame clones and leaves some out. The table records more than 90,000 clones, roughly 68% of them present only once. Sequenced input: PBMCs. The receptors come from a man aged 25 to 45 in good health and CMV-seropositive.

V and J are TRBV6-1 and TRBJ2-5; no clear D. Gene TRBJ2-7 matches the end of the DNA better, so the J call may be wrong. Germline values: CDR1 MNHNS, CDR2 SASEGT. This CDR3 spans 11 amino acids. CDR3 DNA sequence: TGTGCCAGCAGCTTTGACTACGAGCAGTACTTC. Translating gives CASSFDYEQYF.

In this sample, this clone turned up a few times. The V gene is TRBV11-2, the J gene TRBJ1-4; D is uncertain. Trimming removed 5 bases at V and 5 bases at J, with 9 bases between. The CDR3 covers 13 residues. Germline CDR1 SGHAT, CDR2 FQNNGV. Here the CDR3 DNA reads TGTGCCAGCAGCCCAAGCGGGAATGAAAAACTGTTTTTT. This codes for CASSPSGNEKLFF.

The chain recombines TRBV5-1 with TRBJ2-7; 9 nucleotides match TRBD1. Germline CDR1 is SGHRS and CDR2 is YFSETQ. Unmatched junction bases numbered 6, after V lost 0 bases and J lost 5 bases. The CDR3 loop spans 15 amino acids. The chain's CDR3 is CASSLAPGQGHEQYF. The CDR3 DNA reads TGCGCCAGCAGCTTGGCCCCAGGACAGGGGCACGAGCAGTACTTC.

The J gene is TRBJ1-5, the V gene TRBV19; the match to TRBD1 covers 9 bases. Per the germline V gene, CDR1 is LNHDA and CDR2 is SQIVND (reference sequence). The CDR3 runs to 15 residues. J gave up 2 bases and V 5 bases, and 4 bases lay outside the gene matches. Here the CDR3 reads CASSLGQGGNQPQHF. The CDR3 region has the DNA TGTGCCAGTAGTTTGGGACAGGGAGGCAATCAGCCCCAGCATTTT.

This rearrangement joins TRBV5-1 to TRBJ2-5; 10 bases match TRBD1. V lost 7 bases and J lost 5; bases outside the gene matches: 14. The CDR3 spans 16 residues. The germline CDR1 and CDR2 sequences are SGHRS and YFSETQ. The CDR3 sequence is CASGETGGPGWETQYF. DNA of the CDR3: TGCGCCAGCGGCGAGACAGGGGGCCCAGGATGGGAGACCCAGTACTTC.